This T cell receptor beta chain was captured by sequencing in a study of metastatic and nonmetastatic thyroid tumors. About the research overall: It was across blood and tumor or nodule tissue from malignant and benign thyroid patients that repertoires were compared.

Germline CDR1 and CDR2: MNHEY and SVGEGT. The CDR3 extends over 17 amino acids. V was pared by 2 bases and J by 7 bases, with 14 bases of the junction left unmatched. No treatment of any kind had been given to any patient before thyroid surgery. A word on this clone: Its antigen remains unidentified.

In the original processing: Variation in CDR3 across clinicopathological groups served as the basis for constructing a distant-metastasis classifier in papillary thyroid cancer. Using MiXCR, TCRdb re-called clones from the PCR reads. V and J calls and clone size were set by TCRdb, not the authors. The sample has about 7,700 clones, around 30% seen once. Study-level findings and limits: Significantly higher TCR beta diversity was reportedly seen in malignant thyroid tumors than benign nodules, in blood and tumor.

The chain uses TRBV6-2 or TRBV6-3 and TRBJ2-5; TRBD2 agrees at 9 bases. Sequencing was done on a sample of tumor tissue. The clonotype originates from a female donor with papillary thyroid cancer or a benign thyroid nodule (not recorded which). Some clones in this sample may be carry-over from other donors' samples. In DNA, the CDR3 is TGTGCCAGCAGTTACGGGTCTAGCGGGATCAAGAGATGGACCCAGTACTTC. Its protein is CASSYGSSGIKRWTQYF.